This T cell receptor (beta chain) was retrieved from a study of blood T cell repertoires in COVID-19 (dated by TCRdb to the early 2020s). With respect to the entire study: Collaborator samples came from the United States, Italy and Spain and covered acute and convalescent phases of COVID-19. The repertoires were released in a freely available public database intended as a resource for research on the immune response to SARS-CoV-2. The dataset comprised deeply sampled blood TCRbeta repertoires from subjects exposed to, actively infected with, or recovered from COVID-19. The material from the prospective study consisted of cDNA or gDNA derived from T cells, B-cell-depleted T cells, or PBMCs. HLA class I and class II types, where available, came from metadata supplied by the sample provider rather than from assay-based typing. Samples came from the ongoing ImmuneRACE study (first 160 participants) plus 1,254 subjects from 6 global collaborators. The sample metadata nearly always contained a de-identified subject ID, COVID-19 status, age in years and sex. Overall results and qualifications from the work: The amount of clinical and demographic metadata varied by source and participant and was provided uncurated.

This clone is a singleton in its sample. Its antigen remains unidentified. Base qualities are missing; no much larger clone stands one base away. Germline trimming amounts to 2 bases on V and 5 bases on J, with 8 as the count of junction bases outside the gene matches. CDR1 and CDR2, per the germline V gene, are KGHDR and SFDVKD. The cysteine opens and the phenylalanine closes a CDR3 of 16 amino acids. Only the CDR3 DNA is retained, 48 bases long and in frame from the first base. In Seattle, one collaborating source enrolled patients while the infection was active and tracked those patients longitudinally over the course of disease. Each collaborating institution followed its own protocols to collect whole blood in K2EDTA tubes. For TCRbeta analysis, collaborator samples were shipped as frozen whole blood, as isolated PBMCs, or as DNA extracted from either sample type. The immunoSEQ Assay, a bias-controlled multiplex PCR, was used to amplify TCRbeta CDR3 regions from genomic DNA. Concerning the study's data processing: The number of nucleated cells in each sample was estimated by amplification of reference gene primers within the assay. Sequence reads were collapsed and filtered to measure the absolute abundance of every unique TCRbeta CDR3 rearrangement. For each sample, productive Simpson clonality was calculated by taking the square root of Simpson's diversity index across productive rearrangements. TCRdb holds this immuneACCESS table with in-frame rearrangements only. Some clones are missing; in checked studies, unresolved V genes explain under half, and the rest has no known cause. D and trimming were read from the DNA, whereas the V and J calls and clone size are those reported in that table. The sample table shows about 300,000 clones, and 90% are seen once. The biggest ten clones account for over 5.5% of the sample.

Source material: peripheral blood. The rearranged chain carries TRBV24-1 and TRBJ2-1, and 7 junctional nucleotides match TRBD1. This TCR came from a woman in her 50s with COVID-19, enrolled during active disease. The DNA sequence follows: TGTGCCACCAGTGATTCAACATGGACAGGCCACAATGAGCAGTTCTTC. This is translated as CATSDSTWTGHNEQFF.